This note documents a single T cell receptor (beta chain) sequence. Its target is unknown. Germline CDR1 is LGHDT and CDR2 is YNNKEL (reference sequence). The CDR3 contains 14 residues. Between the trimmed V and J ends, which lost 1 base and 8 bases, there was a span of 12 bases. The data originate from a study of T cells in Graves' hyperthyroidism and ophthalmopathy. About the study: Once the initial diagnosis was made, peripheral blood was obtained before any treatment. Study findings and constraints: With a median lead of roughly 6.2 months before onset, the model predicted ophthalmopathy.

TCR beta CDR3 regions were amplified from RNA transcripts. First-round RT-PCR of the TCR CDR3 relied on the HTBI primer set. TCRdb passed the multiplex PCR reads through MiXCR, listing each CDR3 protein once. The data contain hundreds of thousands of distinct CDR3 sequences, around 20% of them singletons. The study left out patients who had uncontrolled infection, other autoimmune disease, pregnancy or lactation. Before ophthalmopathy appeared, progressors gave blood at initial hyperthyroidism diagnosis. This clonotype was sampled from a woman between 45 and 65 years old with Graves' hyperthyroidism that later progressed to Graves' ophthalmopathy. Sample: blood. The genes are TRBV3-1 and TRBJ2-1; possible D gene TRBD2, 5 bases. CDR3 protein: CASSQVASIHEQFF. CDR3 DNA sequence: TGTGCCAGCAGCCAAGTGGCTAGCATCCATGAGCAGTTCTTC.